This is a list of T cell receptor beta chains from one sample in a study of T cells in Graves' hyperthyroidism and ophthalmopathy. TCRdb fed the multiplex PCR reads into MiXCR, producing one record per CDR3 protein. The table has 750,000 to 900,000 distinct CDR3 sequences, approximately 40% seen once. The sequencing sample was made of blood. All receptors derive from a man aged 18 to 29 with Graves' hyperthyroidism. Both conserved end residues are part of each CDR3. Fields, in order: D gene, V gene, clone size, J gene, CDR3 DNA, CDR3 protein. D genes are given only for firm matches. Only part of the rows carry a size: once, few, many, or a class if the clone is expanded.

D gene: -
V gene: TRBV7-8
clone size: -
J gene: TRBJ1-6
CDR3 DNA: TGTGCCAGCAGCTTACGCCCCCCGGCACCCCTCCACTTT
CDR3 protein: CASSLRPPAPLHF

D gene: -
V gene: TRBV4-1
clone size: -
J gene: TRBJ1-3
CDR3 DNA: TGCGCCAGCAGCCAAGGATGGTTAGGGGTCCGTGGAAACACCATATATTTT
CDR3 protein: CASSQGWLGVRGNTIYF

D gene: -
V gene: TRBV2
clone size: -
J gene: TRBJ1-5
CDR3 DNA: TGTGCCAGCAGTTCCAGACAGGCAAGCAATCAGCCCCGGCATTTT
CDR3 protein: CASSSRQASNQPRHF

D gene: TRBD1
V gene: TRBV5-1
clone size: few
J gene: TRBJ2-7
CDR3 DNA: TGCGCCAGCAGCTTGCGTACAGGGACAGAGACCTCCTACGAGCAGTACTTC
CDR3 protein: CASSLRTGTETSYEQYF

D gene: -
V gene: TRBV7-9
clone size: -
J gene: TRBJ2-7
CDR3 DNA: TGTGCCACCCCGGGCGGGGATACCTACGAGCAGTACTTC
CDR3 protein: CATPGGDTYEQYF

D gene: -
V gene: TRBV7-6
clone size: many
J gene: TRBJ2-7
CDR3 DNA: TGTGCCAGCAGCTTGTACAGGGCTCGGGAGCAGTACTTC
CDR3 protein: CASSLYRAREQYF

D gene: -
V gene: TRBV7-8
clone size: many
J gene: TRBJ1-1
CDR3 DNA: TGTGCCAGCTCTAAGGGCAGGGTGTCCACTGAAGCTTTCTTT
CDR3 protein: CASSKGRVSTEAFF

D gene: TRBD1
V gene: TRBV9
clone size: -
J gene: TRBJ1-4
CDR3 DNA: TGTGCCAGCAGCCCCCGGACAGGGTCAACTAATGAAAAACTGTTTTTT
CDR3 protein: CASSPRTGSTNEKLFF

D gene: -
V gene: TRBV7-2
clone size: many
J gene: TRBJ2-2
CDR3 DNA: TGTGCCAGCACCCCTAGCGTTCCCGGGGAGCTGTTTTTT
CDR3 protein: CASTPSVPGELFF

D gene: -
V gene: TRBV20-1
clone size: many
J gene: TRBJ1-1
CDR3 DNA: TGCAGTGCTACGGGTAACAATGAAGCTTTCTTT
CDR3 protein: CSATGNNEAFF

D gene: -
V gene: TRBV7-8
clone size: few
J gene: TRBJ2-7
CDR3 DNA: TGTGCCAGCAGTCTAAGTCCAGGGTACTACGAGCAGTACTTC
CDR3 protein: CASSLSPGYYEQYF

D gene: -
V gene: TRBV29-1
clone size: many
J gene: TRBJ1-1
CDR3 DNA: TGCAGCGTTCACAGGTTACCAATTGAAGCTTTCTTT
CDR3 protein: CSVHRLPIEAFF

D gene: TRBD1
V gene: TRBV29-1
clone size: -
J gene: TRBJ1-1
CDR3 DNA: TGCAGCGCCTCGGGACAGGGGGACACTGAAGCTTTCTTT
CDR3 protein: CSASGQGDTEAFF

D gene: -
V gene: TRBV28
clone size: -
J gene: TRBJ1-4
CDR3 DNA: TGTGCCAGCAGTTCGAACCTCAGGAATGAAAAACTGTTTTTT
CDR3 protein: CASSSNLRNEKLFF

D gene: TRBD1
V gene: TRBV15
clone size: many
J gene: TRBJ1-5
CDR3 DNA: TGTGCCACCAGCAGAGCGGACAGGGCGAGAATTAGCAATCAGCCCCAGCATTTT
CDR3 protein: CATSRADRARISNQPQHF

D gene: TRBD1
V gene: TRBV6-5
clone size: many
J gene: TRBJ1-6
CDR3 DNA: TGTGCCAGCAGTGAAAGGACAGGAGATAATTCACCCCTCCACTTT
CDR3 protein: CASSERTGDNSPLHF

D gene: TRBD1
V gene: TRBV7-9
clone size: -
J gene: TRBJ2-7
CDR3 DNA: TGTGCCAGCAGCCCCTCGACAGGGGTTGGCCCTTACGAGCAGTACTTC
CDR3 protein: CASSPSTGVGPYEQYF

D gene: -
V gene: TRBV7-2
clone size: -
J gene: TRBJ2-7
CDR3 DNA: TGTGCCAGCAGCTGGGACGGCTCTTCGAGTGAGCAGTACTTC
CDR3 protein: CASSWDGSSSEQYF

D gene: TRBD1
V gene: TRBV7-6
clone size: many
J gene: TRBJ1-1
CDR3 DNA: TGTGCCAGCAGCCGGGACAGCCTGAACACTGAAGCTTTCTTT
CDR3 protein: CASSRDSLNTEAFF

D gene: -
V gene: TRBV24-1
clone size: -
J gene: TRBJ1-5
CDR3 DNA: TGTGCCACCAGTGACGGAAGGGGGAGGAATCAGCCCCAGCATTTT
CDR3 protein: CATSDGRGRNQPQHF

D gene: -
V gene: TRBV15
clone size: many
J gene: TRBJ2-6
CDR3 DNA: TGTGCCACCAGCAATTGGGGGTTAATGGGGGCCAACGTCCTGACTTTC
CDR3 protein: CATSNWGLMGANVLTF

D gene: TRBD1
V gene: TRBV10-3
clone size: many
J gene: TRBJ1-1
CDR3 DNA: TGTGCCACCTCTAGACAGGGAGACACTGAAGCTTTCTTT
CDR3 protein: CATSRQGDTEAFF

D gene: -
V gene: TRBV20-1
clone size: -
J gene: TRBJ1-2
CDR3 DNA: TGCAGTGCTAGAGGTCAACGGAACAGGGTTGGCTACACCTTC
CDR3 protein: CSARGQRNRVGYTF

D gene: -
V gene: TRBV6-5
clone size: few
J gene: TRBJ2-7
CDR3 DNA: TGTGCCAGCAGGAGAGGGGTCGGCGAGCAGTACTTC
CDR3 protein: CASRRGVGEQYF

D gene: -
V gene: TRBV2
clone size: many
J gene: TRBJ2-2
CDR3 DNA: TGCGCCAGCAGCGGTCTAGGGGAGCTGTTTTTT
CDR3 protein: CASSGLGELFF

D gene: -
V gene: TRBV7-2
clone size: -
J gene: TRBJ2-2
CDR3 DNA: TGTGCCAGCACCCTAACCGGGGTGCCCGAGGAGCTGTTTTTT
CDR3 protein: CASTLTGVPEELFF

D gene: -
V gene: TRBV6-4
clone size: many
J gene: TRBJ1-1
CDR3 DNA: TGTGCCAGCAGTGACACGGACAAGAACACTGAAGCTTTCTTT
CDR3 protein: CASSDTDKNTEAFF

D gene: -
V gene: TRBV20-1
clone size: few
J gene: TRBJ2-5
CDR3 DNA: TGCAGTGCTAGTCGGGAATTCCGAGGGACCCAGTACTTC
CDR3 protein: CSASREFRGTQYF

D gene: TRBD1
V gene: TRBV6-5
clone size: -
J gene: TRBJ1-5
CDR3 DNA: TGTGCCAGCAAGCCGGGACAGGGGCTTAGCAATCAGCCCCAGCATTTT
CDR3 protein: CASKPGQGLSNQPQHF

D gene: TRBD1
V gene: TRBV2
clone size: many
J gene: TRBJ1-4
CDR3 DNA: TGTGCCAGCAGTGAACTAGCCGGGACAGGAGGTGAAAAACTGTTTTTT
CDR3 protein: CASSELAGTGGEKLFF

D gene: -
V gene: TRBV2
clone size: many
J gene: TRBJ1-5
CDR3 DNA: TGTGCCAGTAATCCAGGGTGGGACCAGCCCCAGCATTTT
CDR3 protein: CASNPGWDQPQHF

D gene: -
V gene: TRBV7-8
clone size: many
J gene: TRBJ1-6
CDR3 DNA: TGTGCCAGCAGCTCCATCGTCGACGCCTATAATTCACCCCTCCACTTT
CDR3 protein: CASSSIVDAYNSPLHF

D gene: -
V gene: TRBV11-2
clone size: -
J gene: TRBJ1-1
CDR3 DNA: TGTGCCAGCAGCTTAGGGGGGGGGCTCTTTATTGGGAACACTGAAGCTTTCTTT
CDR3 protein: CASSLGGGLFIGNTEAFF

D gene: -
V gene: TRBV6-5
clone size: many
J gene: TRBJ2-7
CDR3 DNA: TGTGCCAGCAGGAAACAGGGTTACGAGCAGTACTTC
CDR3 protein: CASRKQGYEQYF

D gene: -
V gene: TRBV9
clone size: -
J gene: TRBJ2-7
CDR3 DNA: TGTGCCAGCAGCGAGGAAGTCGGGGAGAGCGAGCAGTACTTC
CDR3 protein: CASSEEVGESEQYF

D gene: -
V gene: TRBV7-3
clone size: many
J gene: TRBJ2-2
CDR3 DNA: TGTGCCAGCAGCCCCGGCGTCGGCACCGGGGAGCTGTTTTTT
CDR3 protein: CASSPGVGTGELFF

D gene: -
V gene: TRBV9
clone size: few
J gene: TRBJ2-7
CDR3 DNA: TGTGCCAGCAGCGTAGGTGGTAGTTCCTCCTACGAGCAGTACTTC
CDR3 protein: CASSVGGSSSYEQYF

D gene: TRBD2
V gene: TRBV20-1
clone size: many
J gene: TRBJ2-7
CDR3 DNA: TGCAGTGCCACCTCGCAGGGGACTAGCGGTTCCTACGAGCAGTACTTC
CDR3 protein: CSATSQGTSGSYEQYF

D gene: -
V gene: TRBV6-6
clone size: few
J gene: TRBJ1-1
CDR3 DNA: TGTGCCAGCACCCTCTCGGCCAACACTGAAGCTTTCTTT
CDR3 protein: CASTLSANTEAFF

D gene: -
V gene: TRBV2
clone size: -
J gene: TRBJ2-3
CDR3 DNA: TGTGCCAGCAGCTATCGAAAAGATACGCAGTATTTT
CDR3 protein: CASSYRKDTQYF

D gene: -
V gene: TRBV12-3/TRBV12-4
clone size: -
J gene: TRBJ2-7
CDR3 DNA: TGTGCCAGCAGTTGGACAGTCGATTCCTACGAGCAGTACTTC
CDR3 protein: CASSWTVDSYEQYF

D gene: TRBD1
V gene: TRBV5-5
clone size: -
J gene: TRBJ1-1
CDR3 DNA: TGCGCCAGCAGCCAAGAACAGGGGCCAAACACTGAAGCTTCCTTT
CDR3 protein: CASSQEQGPNTEASF

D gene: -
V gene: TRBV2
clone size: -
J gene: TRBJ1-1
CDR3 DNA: TGTGCCAGCAGAGCTCGCAGGGGTCCCACTGAAGCTTTCTTT
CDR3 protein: CASRARRGPTEAFF

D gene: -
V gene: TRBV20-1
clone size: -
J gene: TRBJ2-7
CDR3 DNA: TGCAGTGCTGAGCCGGGAGGGGGCGACCCCTACGAGCAGTGCTTC
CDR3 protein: CSAEPGGGDPYEQCF

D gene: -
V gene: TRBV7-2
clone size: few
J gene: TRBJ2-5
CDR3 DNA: TGTGCCAGCAGCTACGGGCCCGAACCGCAAGAGACCCAGTACTTC
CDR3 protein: CASSYGPEPQETQYF

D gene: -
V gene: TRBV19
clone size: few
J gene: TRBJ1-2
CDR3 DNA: TGTGCCAGTATGGGGAGAGGGTATGGCTACACCTTC
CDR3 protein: CASMGRGYGYTF

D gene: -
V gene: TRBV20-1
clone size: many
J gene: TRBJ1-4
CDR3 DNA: TGCAGAGCGGGGGGTGAAAAACTGTTTTTT
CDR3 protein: CRAGGEKLFF

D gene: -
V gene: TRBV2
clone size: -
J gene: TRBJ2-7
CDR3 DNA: TGTGCCAGCGGAGGGTCCTTCTACGAGCAGTACTTC
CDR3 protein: CASGGSFYEQYF

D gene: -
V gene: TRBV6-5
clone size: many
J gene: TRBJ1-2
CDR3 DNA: TGTGCCAGCAGTTCGGAGGGGTCACGCTATGGCTACACCTTC
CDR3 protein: CASSSEGSRYGYTF

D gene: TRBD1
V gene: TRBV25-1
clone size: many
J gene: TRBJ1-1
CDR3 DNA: TGTGCCAGCAGTGAATATGGCGGACAGGGAGGCGCTTTCTTT
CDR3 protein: CASSEYGGQGGAFF

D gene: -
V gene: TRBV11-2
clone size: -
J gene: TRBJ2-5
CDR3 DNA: TGTGCCAGCAGCTTAGGAAAATGGAGGGTCCAAGAGACCCAGTACTTC
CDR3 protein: CASSLGKWRVQETQYF

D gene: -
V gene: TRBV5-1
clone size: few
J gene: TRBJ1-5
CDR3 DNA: TGCGCCAGCAGTTGGGGGATCAGCCAGCCCCAGCATTTT
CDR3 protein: CASSWGISQPQHF

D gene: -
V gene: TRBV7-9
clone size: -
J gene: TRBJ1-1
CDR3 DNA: TGTGCCAGCAGCCCAGACAACGACACTGAAGCTTTCTTT
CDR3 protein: CASSPDNDTEAFF

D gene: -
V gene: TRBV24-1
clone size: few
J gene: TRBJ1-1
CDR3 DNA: TGTGCCACAGCAGCCCCGGGGGGCACTGAAGCTTTCTTT
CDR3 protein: CATAAPGGTEAFF

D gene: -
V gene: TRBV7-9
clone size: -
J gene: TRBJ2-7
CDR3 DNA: TGTGCCGGCAGCTTAGTTGCGTCCCTCTCTAGCCCCTACGAGCAGTACTTC
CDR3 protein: CAGSLVASLSSPYEQYF

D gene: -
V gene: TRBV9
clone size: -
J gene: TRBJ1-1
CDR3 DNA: TGTGCCAGCAGCGCCTGGTCCGGGGAAGCTTTCTTT
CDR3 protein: CASSAWSGEAFF

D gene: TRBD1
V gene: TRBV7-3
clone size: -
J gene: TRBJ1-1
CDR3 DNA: TGTGCCAGCAGAGGGGGACAGGGGGACACTGAAGCTTTCTTT
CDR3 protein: CASRGGQGDTEAFF

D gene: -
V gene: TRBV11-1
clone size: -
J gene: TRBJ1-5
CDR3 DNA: TGTGCCAGCAGCATAAACCGGTGGGGCCCTGATCAGCCCCAGCATTTT
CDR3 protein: CASSINRWGPDQPQHF

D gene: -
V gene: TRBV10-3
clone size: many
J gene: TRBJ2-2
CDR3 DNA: TGTGCCATCACCGACGCACCCGGGGAGCTGTTTTTT
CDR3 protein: CAITDAPGELFF

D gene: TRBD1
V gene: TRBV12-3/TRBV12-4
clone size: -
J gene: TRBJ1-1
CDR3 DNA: TGTGCCAGCAGTTTAGCGGACAGGTTGAACACTGAAGCTTTCTTT
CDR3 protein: CASSLADRLNTEAFF